Listed below are T cell receptor beta chains from one sample, sequenced in a study of cytomegalovirus exposure and HLA in healthy donors. Only in-frame clones appear in the TCRdb table, and some are missing; sequencing was by immunoSEQ multiplex PCR. The sample lists about 96,000 clones, 65% to 80% occurring once. Sequencing input: PBMCs. The source of these receptors is a woman in her 70s in good health and CMV-seropositive. The CDR3 runs from the conserved cysteine through the conserved F or W. Each record gives: D gene, J gene, V gene, clone size, CDR3 protein, CDR3 DNA. D genes are given only for firm matches. Clone size is stated in some rows and not others, as once, few, many or a class when expanded.

d_call: TRBD2; j_call: TRBJ2-6; v_call: TRBV6-4; clone_size: .; cdr3_aa: CASTGLAGEPGANVLTF; cdr3_nt: TGTGCCAGCACCGGACTAGCGGGAGAGCCTGGGGCCAACGTCCTGACTTTC
d_call: TRBD2; j_call: TRBJ2-5; v_call: TRBV4-2; clone_size: .; cdr3_aa: CASSGSGGQETQYF; cdr3_nt: TGTGCCAGCAGCGGTAGCGGGGGACAAGAGACCCAGTACTTC
d_call: .; j_call: TRBJ2-5; v_call: TRBV2; clone_size: few; cdr3_aa: CASSETGPQETQYF; cdr3_nt: TGTGCCAGCAGTGAAACAGGACCTCAAGAGACCCAGTACTTC
d_call: .; j_call: TRBJ2-5; v_call: TRBV27; clone_size: .; cdr3_aa: CASSQGDFVGETQYF; cdr3_nt: TGTGCCAGCAGCCAAGGGGACTTCGTTGGAGAGACCCAGTACTTC
d_call: .; j_call: TRBJ2-4; v_call: TRBV4-1; clone_size: .; cdr3_aa: CASSQDRAGSYIQYF; cdr3_nt: TGCGCCAGCAGCCAAGATAGGGCAGGGTCGTACATTCAGTACTTC
d_call: .; j_call: TRBJ2-7; v_call: TRBV9; clone_size: .; cdr3_aa: CASSVGPGKYEQYF; cdr3_nt: TGTGCCAGCAGCGTAGGACCAGGGAAGTACGAGCAGTACTTC
d_call: .; j_call: TRBJ1-6; v_call: TRBV5-1; clone_size: .; cdr3_aa: CASSLQVPGLNSPLHF; cdr3_nt: TGCGCCAGCAGCTTGCAGGTGCCCGGCCTGAATTCACCCCTCCACTTT
d_call: .; j_call: TRBJ1-5; v_call: TRBV7-2; clone_size: .; cdr3_aa: CASSFRVGYSNQPQHF; cdr3_nt: TGTGCCAGCAGCTTCAGGGTGGGGTATAGCAATCAGCCCCAGCATTTT
d_call: TRBD1; j_call: TRBJ1-2; v_call: TRBV11-2; clone_size: .; cdr3_aa: CASSHRGRDGYTF; cdr3_nt: TGTGCCAGCAGCCACAGGGGACGGGATGGCTACACCTTC
d_call: TRBD2; j_call: TRBJ2-7; v_call: TRBV18; clone_size: .; cdr3_aa: CASSPGGLAGVLYF; cdr3_nt: TGTGCCAGCTCACCAGGGGGGCTAGCGGGAGTTCTGTACTTC
d_call: TRBD1; j_call: TRBJ2-1; v_call: TRBV10-1; clone_size: .; cdr3_aa: CASSVDRGERESSYNEQFF; cdr3_nt: TGCGCCAGCAGTGTGGACAGGGGGGAGCGGGAGAGCTCCTACAATGAGCAGTTCTTC
d_call: TRBD1; j_call: TRBJ1-1; v_call: TRBV7-2; clone_size: .; cdr3_aa: CASSPGQGLVGGAFF; cdr3_nt: TGTGCCAGCAGCCCCGGACAGGGCCTCGTAGGGGGAGCTTTCTTT
d_call: .; j_call: TRBJ2-7; v_call: TRBV9; clone_size: .; cdr3_aa: CASSPGQPPPYEQYF; cdr3_nt: TGTGCCAGCAGCCCCGGACAGCCTCCACCCTACGAGCAGTACTTC
d_call: .; j_call: TRBJ1-5; v_call: TRBV2; clone_size: .; cdr3_aa: CASREFRGRNQPQHF; cdr3_nt: TGTGCCAGCAGAGAGTTCCGGGGGAGAAATCAGCCCCAGCATTTT